Listed below are T cell receptor beta chains from one sample, sequenced in a study of metastatic and nonmetastatic thyroid tumors. TCRdb reprocessed the PCR reads via MiXCR. Here the sample spans about 69,000 clones, around 14% being singletons. The specimen was blood. The receptors were sampled from a male donor with papillary thyroid cancer or a benign thyroid nodule (not recorded which). Some clones in this sample may be carry-over from other donors' samples. CDR3s include the opening cysteine and the closing phenylalanine or tryptophan. The D gene is left open where the match is weak. Part of the rows lack a size; the others show once, few, many or a class for expanded clones.

>TRBJ1-1|TRBV4-2|NA|many
TGTGCCAGCAGCCAAGGGACAGCCCTCGAGACTGAAGCTTTCTTT
CASSQGTALETEAFF
>TRBJ2-3|TRBV5-1|NA|NA
TGCGCCAGCAGCTTCACTCCGTTGGGAGATACGCAGTATTTT
CASSFTPLGDTQYF
>TRBJ2-1|TRBV27|TRBD2|NA
TGTGCAAGCAAGGGACTAGCTACCTACAATGAGCAGTTCTTC
CASKGLATYNEQFF
>TRBJ2-5|TRBV7-9|NA|many
TGTGCCAGCAGCTATTTCACCGTCCAAGAGACCCAGTACTTC
CASSYFTVQETQYF
>TRBJ1-1|TRBV15|NA|many
TGTGCCACCAGCGGGAGGAACACTGAAGCTTTCTTT
CATSGRNTEAFF
>TRBJ2-5|TRBV5-1|NA|many
TGCGCCAGCAGGGTGGGGTCGCAAGATCAAGAGACCCAGTACTTC
CASRVGSQDQETQYF
>TRBJ2-2|TRBV18|NA|NA
TGTGCCAGCTCACCCGACATTAACACCGGGGAGCTGTTTTTT
CASSPDINTGELFF
>TRBJ2-3|TRBV6-1|NA|many
TGTGCCAGCAGTGAAGAGGGGATGGATACGCAGTATTTT
CASSEEGMDTQYF
>TRBJ1-5|TRBV12-3/TRBV12-4|TRBD1|many
TGTGCCAGCAGTCGGACAGGAACCCAGCCCCAGCATTTT
CASSRTGTQPQHF
>TRBJ1-2|TRBV24-1|NA|many
TGTGCCACCAGTGATAACCACAGGGCTAACTATGGCTACACCTTC
CATSDNHRANYGYTF
>TRBJ2-2|TRBV25-1|TRBD1|many
TGTGCCAGCAGTGAATTAGGGACAGCCAACACCGGGGAGCTGTTTTTT
CASSELGTANTGELFF
>TRBJ2-7|TRBV4-3|TRBD1|many
TGCGCCAGCAGCCAAGAAGCTCGCCAGGGGGTTTACGAGCAGTACTTC
CASSQEARQGVYEQYF
>TRBJ2-2|TRBV12-3/TRBV12-4|TRBD2|NA
TGTGCCAGCGTTTCGTATTTAGCGGGATGGCCTGGCACCGGGGAGCTGTTTTTT
CASVSYLAGWPGTGELFF
>TRBJ1-2|TRBV12-3/TRBV12-4|TRBD1|many
TGTGCCAGCAGTACACCGGGACAGGGGCGTTGGGGCTACACCTTC
CASSTPGQGRWGYTF
>TRBJ1-2|TRBV7-8|NA|NA
TGTGCCAGCAGCTTAGATCCGAGAAACTATGGCTACACCTTC
CASSLDPRNYGYTF
>TRBJ2-7|TRBV13|TRBD2|many
TGTGCCAGCAGCTCGACTAGCGGGAGCTCCTACGAGCAGTACTTC
CASSSTSGSSYEQYF
>TRBJ1-5|TRBV6-2/TRBV6-3|TRBD1|medium-sized
TGTGCCAGCAGTCGACTTCGGACAGGCGAAAGCAATCAGCCCCAGCATTTT
CASSRLRTGESNQPQHF
>TRBJ2-3|TRBV2|NA|many
TGTGCCAGCAGTGAAGGGGTCGCCAGCACAGATACGCAGTATTTT
CASSEGVASTDTQYF
>TRBJ1-3|TRBV18|TRBD1|many
TGTGCCAGCTCCCCTCCAACTGGGACAGGGGGACCCACCTTCTCTGGAAACACCATATATTTT
CASSPPTGTGGPTFSGNTIYF
>TRBJ2-1|TRBV11-3|TRBD1|many
TGTGCCAGCAGCTTAGGGGCAGGGGGCTATGAGCAGTTCTTC
CASSLGAGGYEQFF
>TRBJ2-7|TRBV30|NA|many
TGTGCCTGGAGTGCGGGACACTTCTACGAGCAGTACTTC
CAWSAGHFYEQYF
>TRBJ1-2|TRBV6-1|TRBD1|many
TGTGCCAGCAGTCCGTCATCTGTCGACAGGGCTAACTATGGCTACACCTTC
CASSPSSVDRANYGYTF
>TRBJ1-6|TRBV4-1|TRBD1|many
TGCGCCAGCAGCCAAGGAAAAGGGGGCGTGATTAATTCACCCCTCCACTTT
CASSQGKGGVINSPLHF
>TRBJ1-4|TRBV27|TRBD1|many
TGTGCCAGCAGTGGCCGTAACAGGGGAACTAATGAAAAACTGTTTTTT
CASSGRNRGTNEKLFF
>TRBJ2-6|TRBV18|TRBD1|many
TGTGCCAGCTCACCTAGACAGGGGGAAGGGGCCAACGTCCTGACTTTC
CASSPRQGEGANVLTF
>TRBJ2-3|TRBV20-1|TRBD2|many
TGCAGTGCAGGTCTAGCGGGACCCCTCACAGATACGCAGTATTTT
CSAGLAGPLTDTQYF
>TRBJ2-7|TRBV3-1|NA|NA
TGTGCCAGCAGCCCCGAAAGAGTTCATTACGAGCAGTACTTC
CASSPERVHYEQYF
>TRBJ2-1|TRBV6-1|TRBD2|few
TGTGCCAGCACTCGGGGAGGGTCGCGGAATGAGCAGTTCTTC
CASTRGGSRNEQFF
>TRBJ2-5|TRBV28|NA|many
TGTGCCAGCAGTTTAAAGTCGGAGATTGAGACCCAGTACTTC
CASSLKSEIETQYF
>TRBJ1-6|TRBV5-6|NA|many
TGTGCCAGCAGCCAAATCAGGGGAGGTAATTCACCCCTCCACTTT
CASSQIRGGNSPLHF
>TRBJ2-5|TRBV28|TRBD2|many
TGTGCCAGCAGTCCGCCAAGCCCTTTACTAGCGCAAGAGACCCAGTACTTC
CASSPPSPLLAQETQYF
>TRBJ1-1|TRBV7-9|NA|few
TGTGCCAGCAGCTTCAGGGAAGCAAGAGCTTTCTTT
CASSFREARAFF
>TRBJ2-7|TRBV28|TRBD1|NA
TGTGCCAGCAGGGGGACAGGGGAAGAGCAGTACTTC
CASRGTGEEQYF
>TRBJ1-1|TRBV9|NA|many
TGTGCCAGCAGCGGATCCGGGGCTCGCACTGAAGCTTTCTTT
CASSGSGARTEAFF
>TRBJ2-3|TRBV6-5|NA|many
TGTGCCAGCAGTTACGTTCTGGGTGGAATAGATACGCAGTATTTT
CASSYVLGGIDTQYF
>TRBJ2-1|TRBV20-1|NA|once
TGCAGTGCGCCTCGTACTATCGGGAGTAACGATGAGCAGTTCTTC
CSAPRTIGSNDEQFF
>TRBJ2-7|TRBV19|NA|NA
TGTGCCAGTAGTATAGGAAGGTGTTACGAGCAGTACTTC
CASSIGRCYEQYF